The 15 T cell receptor beta chains below all came from one sample that was sequenced in a study of OX40 agonist ivuxolimab in advanced cancers. The assay was immunoSEQ multiplex PCR, and TCRdb's table has in-frame clones only and misses some. Of fewer than 100,000 clones detected, about 86% appear once; the ten largest clones hold approximately 2%. Material: CD4+ or CD8+ T cells sorted from blood, obtained in a trial of the OX40 agonist ivuxolimab. These receptors were collected from an adult with an advanced solid tumor such as melanoma, head and neck, liver or kidney cancer.

The V and J genes are TRBV4-1 and TRBJ2-6; 13 bases match TRBD2. J gave up 2 bases and V 1 base, and 2 bases lay outside the gene matches. The V gene's germline CDR1 is MGHRA and CDR2 YSYEKL. The CDR3 extends over 18 amino acids. The CDR3 DNA follows: TGCGCCAGCAGCCAAGGACTAGCGGGGGGTCCTGGGGCCAACGTCCTGACTTTC. Protein: CASSQGLAGGPGANVLTF.

As for this clone: Other DNA sequences in this sample translate to the same CDR3. V usage is TRBV5-1 and J usage is TRBJ1-1, with 7 positions matching TRBD1. CDR1 and CDR2 from the germline V gene are SGHRS and YFSETQ. The CDR3 is 14 amino acids. V trimming: 0 bases; J trimming: 4 bases; junction bases outside the gene matches: 3. DNA of the CDR3: TGCGCCAGCAGCTTGGACAGGGGCGGCACTGAAGCTTTCTTT. It specifies CASSLDRGGTEAFF.

V is TRBV9 and J is TRBJ2-7, with D hard to call. The germline V gene encodes CDR1 SGDLS and CDR2 YYNGEE. V was pared by 0 bases and J by 4 bases, with 14 bases between. The CDR3 loop spans 15 amino acids. CDR3 sequence (DNA): TGTGCCAGCAGCGTAGGTAGGGCAGGACGTTACGAGCAGTACTTC. It yields the protein CASSVGRAGRYEQYF.

This clone was counted once. The chain employs TRBV13 and TRBJ2-1; TRBD2 matches 8 bases. CDR1 and CDR2 (germline): PRHDT, FYEKMQ (reference sequence). After removal of 2 bases from V and 9 bases from J, the junction contained 6 bases not matched to a gene. This CDR3 spans 14 amino acids. The CDR3 DNA sequence: TGTGCCAGCAGCTTATCCGGGGGGGCCGGTGAGCAGTTCTTC. Translated, it gives CASSLSGGAGEQFF.

This clone was seen a single time. The chain uses TRBV5-1 and TRBJ1-3; D gene ambiguous. V gave up 0 bases and J gave up 4 bases, with 8 bases separating them. The length of the CDR3 is 14 residues. Germline CDR1 is SGHRS and CDR2 is YFSETQ. CDR3 in DNA: TGCGCCAGCAGCTTGGGGCAGCCCGGAAACACCATATATTTT. As protein: CASSLGQPGNTIYF.

The chain is built from TRBV19 and TRBJ2-1, with D unresolved. V was trimmed by 3 bases and J by 0 bases, leaving 6 bases between them. Germline CDR1 reads LNHDA; CDR2 reads SQIVND (reference sequence). CDR3 length: 14 residues. The CDR3 DNA is TGTGCCAGTAGTATCTCGAGCTCCTACAATGAGCAGTTCTTC. Translated: CASSISSSYNEQFF.

This clone was seen once. V usage is TRBV6-5 and J usage is TRBJ2-2, with D tentatively TRBD2 (6 bases). The germline V gene encodes CDR1 MNHEY and CDR2 SVGAGI. CDR3 length equals 15 residues. The V and J ends lost 2 bases and 4 bases respectively, with 11 bases between them. CDR3 DNA sequence: TGTGCCAGCAGTTACGGCGGGGAAGGCACCGGGGAGCTGTTTTTT. It yields the protein CASSYGGEGTGELFF.

The J gene is TRBJ2-1, the V gene TRBV19, with 9 bases aligning to TRBD1. The CDR3 is 16 residues long. J gave up 1 base and V 7 bases, and 8 bases lay outside the gene matches. Per germline, CDR1 LNHDA and CDR2 SQIVND (reference sequence). The CDR3 here is CASNRPGQGSYNEQFF. The CDR3 nucleotides are TGTGCCAGTAACCGACCCGGACAGGGGTCCTACAATGAGCAGTTCTTC.

The CDR3 spells CASSTEREPNQPQHF. The CDR3 coding sequence is TGTGCCAGCAGCACCGAGCGCGAGCCCAATCAGCCCCAGCATTTT. The V and J genes are TRBV7-2 and TRBJ1-5; no clear D. Per germline, CDR1 SGHTA and CDR2 FQGNSA. The CDR3 has 15 amino acids. Trimming left V 5 bases short and J 3 bases short, with 14 bases between.

The chain recombines TRBV28 with TRBJ1-1; TRBD1 agrees at 7 bases. The CDR3 consists of 13 residues. Looked up from germline, CDR1 is MDHEN and CDR2 is SYDVKM. V shed 4 bases, J shed 3 bases, and the junction held 2 bases outside the gene matches. The CDR3 here is CASSSDRYTEAFF. The CDR3, as DNA: TGTGCCAGCAGTTCGGACAGGTACACTGAAGCTTTCTTT. Full variable domain (outside the CDR3, taken from reference TRBV28 and TRBJ1-1): DVKVTQSSRYLVKRTGEKVFLECVQDMDHENMFWYRQDPGLGLRLIYFSYDVKMKEKGDIPEGYSVSREKKERFSLILESASTNQTSMYLCASSSDRYTEAFFGQGTRLTVV.

The chain uses TRBV30 and TRBJ2-2; D not certain. Germline loops: CDR1 GTSNPN, CDR2 SVGIG (reference sequence). The ends were cut back, 2 bases at V and 4 bases at J, with 5 bases in the middle. This CDR3 has 12 amino acids. The CDR3 loop reads CAWSKGTGELFF. For the CDR3, the DNA is TGTGCCTGGAGTAAGGGCACCGGGGAGCTGTTTTTT.

This chain joins TRBV5-1 and TRBJ1-4; 8 nucleotides align to TRBD1. Germline CDR1 and CDR2: SGHRS and YFSETQ. The CDR3 has 17 residues. V was clipped by 2 bases and J by 5 bases; unmatched bases: 11. In nucleotides, the CDR3 is TGCGCCAGCAGCTTTGATCGTGGACAGGGTTCGAATGAAAAACTGTTTTTT. Its translation is CASSFDRGQGSNEKLFF.

This clone has a single count. The genes are TRBV10-3 and TRBJ2-3; 9 bases are shared with TRBD2. The CDR3 covers 13 residues. The germline CDR1 and CDR2 sequences are ENHRY and SYGVKD. J lost 1 base, V lost 10 bases, and 3 bases had no gene match. The CDR3 loop is CATVAGGTDTQYF. The CDR3 region has the DNA TGTGCCACCGTAGCGGGGGGCACAGATACGCAGTATTTT.

In DNA, the CDR3 is TGCAGCGTTCTGGGACAGACATTCAACACAGATACGCAGTATTTT. Translation gives CSVLGQTFNTDTQYF. The chain uses TRBV29-1 and TRBJ2-3, with TRBD1 matching over 7 bases. CDR1 SQVTM and CDR2 ANQGSEA come from the germline V gene. V dropped 5 bases and J dropped 2; count of bases not matched to a gene: 10. This CDR3 contains 15 residues.

The V and J genes are TRBV28 and TRBJ1-2, with unresolved D. Germline V gives CDR1 MDHEN, CDR2 SYDVKM. This CDR3 comprises 13 residues. With 7 bases removed from V and 3 bases from J, the gap between germline ends came to 12 bases. The CDR3 region is CASTLGKDYGYTF. The CDR3 region has the DNA TGTGCCAGCACCCTAGGAAAGGACTATGGCTACACCTTC.